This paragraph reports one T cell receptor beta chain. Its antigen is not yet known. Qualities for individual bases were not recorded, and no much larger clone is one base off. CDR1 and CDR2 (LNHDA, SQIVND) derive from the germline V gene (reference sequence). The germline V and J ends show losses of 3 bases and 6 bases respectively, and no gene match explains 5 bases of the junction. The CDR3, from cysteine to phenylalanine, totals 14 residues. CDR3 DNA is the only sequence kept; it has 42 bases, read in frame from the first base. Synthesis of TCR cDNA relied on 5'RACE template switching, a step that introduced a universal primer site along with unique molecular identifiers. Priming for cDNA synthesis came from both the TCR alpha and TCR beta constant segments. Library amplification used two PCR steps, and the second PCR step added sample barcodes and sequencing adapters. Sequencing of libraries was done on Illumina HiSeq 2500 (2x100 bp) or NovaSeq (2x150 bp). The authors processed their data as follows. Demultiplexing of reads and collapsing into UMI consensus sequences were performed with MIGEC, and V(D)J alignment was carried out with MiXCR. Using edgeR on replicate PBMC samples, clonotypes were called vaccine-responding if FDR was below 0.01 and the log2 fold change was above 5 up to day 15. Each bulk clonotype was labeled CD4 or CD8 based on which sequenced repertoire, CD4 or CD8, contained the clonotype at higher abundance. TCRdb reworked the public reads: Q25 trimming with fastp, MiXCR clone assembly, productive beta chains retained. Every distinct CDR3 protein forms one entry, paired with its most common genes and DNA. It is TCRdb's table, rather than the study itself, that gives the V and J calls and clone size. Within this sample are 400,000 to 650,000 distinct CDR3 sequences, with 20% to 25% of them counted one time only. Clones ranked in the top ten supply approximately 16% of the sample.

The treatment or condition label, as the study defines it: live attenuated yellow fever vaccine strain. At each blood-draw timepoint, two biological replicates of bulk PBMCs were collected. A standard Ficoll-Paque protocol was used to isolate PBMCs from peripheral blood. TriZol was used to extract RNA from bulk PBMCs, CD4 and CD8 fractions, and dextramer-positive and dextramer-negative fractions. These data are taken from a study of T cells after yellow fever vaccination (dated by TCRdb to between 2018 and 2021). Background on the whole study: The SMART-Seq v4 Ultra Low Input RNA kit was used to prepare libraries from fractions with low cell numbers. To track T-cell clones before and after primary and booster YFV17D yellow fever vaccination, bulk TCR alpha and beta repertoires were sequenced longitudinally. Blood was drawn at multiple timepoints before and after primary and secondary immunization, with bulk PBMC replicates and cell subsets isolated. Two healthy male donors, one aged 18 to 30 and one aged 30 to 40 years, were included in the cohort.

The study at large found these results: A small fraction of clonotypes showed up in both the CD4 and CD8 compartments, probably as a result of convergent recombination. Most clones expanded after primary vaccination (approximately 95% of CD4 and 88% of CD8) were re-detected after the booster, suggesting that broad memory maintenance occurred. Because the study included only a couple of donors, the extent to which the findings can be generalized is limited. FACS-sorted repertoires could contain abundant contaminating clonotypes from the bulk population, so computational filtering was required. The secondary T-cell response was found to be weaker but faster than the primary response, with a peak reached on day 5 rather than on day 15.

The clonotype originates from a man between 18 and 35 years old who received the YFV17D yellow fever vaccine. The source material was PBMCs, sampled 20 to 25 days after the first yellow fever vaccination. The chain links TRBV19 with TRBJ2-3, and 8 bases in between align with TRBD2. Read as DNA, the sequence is TGTGCCAGTAGTATTATCGGGGGGGCGGATACGCAGTATTTT. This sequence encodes CASSIIGGADTQYF.